The T cell receptor beta chain under discussion was sequenced for a study of response to subunit inactivated influenza vaccine. TCRdb reprocessed the RT-PCR reads via MiXCR and lists one record per CDR3 protein. The sample holds about 700,000 distinct CDR3 sequences, about 15% seen once. Study observations and caveats: The study's authors posited that every seasonal influenza vaccination enlists few new T cells.

V gave up 3 bases and J gave up 0 bases, with 9 bases separating them. The CDR3 is 14 residues long. CDR1 and CDR2 from the germline V gene are DFQATT and SNEGSKA (reference sequence). This clonotype was recorded a few times. As yet, its antigen is unknown. The starting material was PBMCs from blood, obtained around 14 days before vaccination. The chain is built from TRBV20-1 and TRBJ2-1, with D uncertain. This sequence originates from a man aged 45-65 years who received an inactivated influenza vaccine. Written as DNA, the CDR3 is TGCAGTGCTAGTTCCCAGAGCTCCTACAATGAGCAGTTCTTC. As protein: CSASSQSSYNEQFF.